These 23 T cell receptor beta chains were sequenced from one sample in a study of sequential checkpoint blockade in melanoma (dated by TCRdb to about 2019). What this sample's treatment or condition label stands for: randomized to nivolumab then ipilimumab (arm A) or the reverse (arm B). The receptor library was made with the immunoSEQ multiplex PCR assay. What TCRdb holds here is the immuneACCESS table cut down to in-frame rearrangements. Part of the clones is not present; checked against another copy, under half of the missing clones reflect an unresolved V gene, and the others are unexplained. The sample has around 8,000 clones on record, 50% to 70% of them singletons. 50% of the sample comes from the top ten. The sample was CD8+ T cells sorted from blood (inferred from file names), taken from a patient given nivolumab and ipilimumab in sequence. The receptors originated from a human patient with melanoma. Some clones in this sample may be carry-over from other donors' samples.

This clone was observed a handful of times. The rearrangement uses TRBV7-9 and TRBJ2-7, with 9 positions matching TRBD1. The CDR3 sequence is 15 residues long. In germline, CDR1 is SEHNR, CDR2 FQNEAQ (reference sequence). J lost 5 bases, V lost 0 bases, and 5 bases had no gene match. The CDR3 loop is CASSLARTGADEQYF. In nucleotides, the CDR3 is TGTGCCAGCAGCTTAGCGCGGACAGGGGCGGACGAGCAGTACTTC.

This sequence joins TRBV9 and TRBJ2-7; possible D gene TRBD2, 6 bases. V was clipped by 2 bases and J by 6 bases, with 21 bases between them. CDR1 is SGDLS, CDR2 YYNGEE, per germline. This CDR3 contains 16 residues. The CDR3 region is CASSVSAASRLGEQYF. For the CDR3, the DNA is TGTGCCAGCAGCGTCTCCGCAGCCTCCCGACTAGGCGAGCAGTACTTC.

This chain connects TRBV7-9 to TRBJ1-2; D remains ambiguous. Germline loops: CDR1 SEHNR, CDR2 FQNEAQ (reference sequence). The CDR3 is 13 amino acids. Trimming took 4 bases from V and 2 from J, leaving 8 bases between them. CDR3 sequence: CASSYHRNYGYTF. CDR3 bases: TGTGCCAGCAGCTATCACAGAAACTATGGCTACACCTTC. Supplemented by reference TRBV7-9 and TRBJ1-2, the full variable domain reads DTGVSQNPRHKITKRGQNVTFRCDPISEHNRLYWYRQTLGQGPEFLTYFQNEAQLEKSRLLSDRFSAERPKGSFSTLEIQRTEQGDSAMYLCASSYHRNYGYTFGSGTRLTVV.

CDR3 coding DNA: TGTGCCAGCAGTCTAGGGGCTAGCGGAAACAATGAGCAGTTCTTC. Translation: CASSLGASGNNEQFF. The chain joins TRBV28 to TRBJ2-1, with TRBD2 matching over 7 bases. Germline trimming cut 5 bases from V and 5 bases from J; bases unmatched to any gene: 9. The CDR3 spans 15 residues. Germline CDR1 and CDR2: MDHEN and SYDVKM.

This clone appeared a single time. The CDR3 spells CATSRGVDTASGNTIYF. The CDR3 DNA is TGTGCCACCAGCAGAGGTGTAGACACGGCCTCTGGAAACACCATATATTTT. This chain connects TRBV15 to TRBJ1-3; D ambiguous. The CDR3 runs to 17 residues. CDR1 LNHNV and CDR2 YYDKDF come from the germline V gene (reference sequence). V lost 1 base and J 0 bases, leaving 13 bases between the germline ends. Based on the CDR3 plus reference TRBV15 and TRBJ1-3, the full variable domain is DAMVIQNPRYQVTQFGKPVTLSCSQTLNHNVMYWYQQKSSQAPKLLFHYYDKDFNNEADTPDNFQSRRPNTSFCFLDIRSPGLGDTAMYLCATSRGVDTASGNTIYFGEGSWLTVV.

The chain joins TRBV6-1 to TRBJ1-6; 10 bases are a match to TRBD1. CDR3 length: 13 amino acids. CDR1 and CDR2 (germline): MNHNS, SASEGT. With 8 bases clipped from V and 9 bases from J, the junction kept 4 bases outside the gene matches. The CDR3 is CASRTGGVSPLHF. The CDR3, as DNA: TGTGCCAGCCGGACAGGGGGAGTTTCACCCCTCCACTTT.

CDR3 sequence reads: CAIGDTYEQYF. As DNA, the CDR3 is TGTGCCATCGGGGACACCTACGAGCAGTACTTC. The chain couples TRBV10-3 to TRBJ2-7; the D gene is possibly TRBD1 (6 bases). Germline V lookup: CDR1 ENHRY, CDR2 SYGVKD. Trimming stripped 8 bases from V and 2 bases from J, with 7 bases between. The CDR3 runs to 11 residues.

J is TRBJ2-7 and V is TRBV19; 7 bases agree with TRBD1. Unmatched junction bases numbered 4, after V lost 1 base and J lost 4 bases. The CDR3 is 14 amino acids. The germline V gene has CDR1 LNHDA and CDR2 SQIVND (reference sequence). The DNA of the CDR3 is TGTGCCAGTAGTATAGGAGGGGGCCGATACGAGCAGTACTTC. It yields the protein CASSIGGGRYEQYF.

The sample holds a few counts of this clone. The chain carries TRBV2 and TRBJ1-2, with D maybe TRBD1 (6 bases). The germline CDR1 and CDR2 sequences are SNHLY and FYNNEI. The CDR3 has 15 amino acids. Trimming left V 7 bases short and J 4 bases short, with 19 bases between. The DNA for the CDR3 is TGTGCCAGCACCCGAGGGGGGGGTTGGAGCTATGGCTACACCTTC. It encodes CASTRGGGWSYGYTF.

The chain carries TRBV27 and TRBJ1-4, with 7 bases matching TRBD1. With V trimmed by 4 bases and J by 8 bases, 10 bases remained unmatched. This CDR3 has 15 residues. Per germline, CDR1 MNHEY and CDR2 SMNVEV (reference sequence). CDR3 coding DNA: TGTGCCAGCAGTTCGCGACAGGGATGGGACGAAAAACTGTTTTTT. Translation: CASSSRQGWDEKLFF.

This chain's CDR3 is CASSDSGGNSPLHF. The CDR3 bases are TGTGCCAGCAGTGACTCAGGGGGAAATTCACCCCTCCACTTT. J is TRBJ1-6 and V is TRBV6-4, with D possibly being TRBD1 (6 bases). Germline CDR1 MRHNA, CDR2 SNTAGT. The length of the CDR3 is 14 residues. V was trimmed by 0 bases and J by 7 bases, leaving 7 bases between them.

A note on this clone: Compared with germline, one end of the junction differs, possibly owing to a read error. The rearrangement uses TRBV5-4 and TRBJ1-4; 8 nucleotides line up with TRBD1. The CDR3 spans 13 residues. Germline V lookup: CDR1 SGHNT, CDR2 YYREEE (reference sequence). CDR3 loop: CASSWTGNEKLFF. For the CDR3, the DNA is TGCGCCAGCAGCTGGACAGGGAATGAAAAACTGTTTTTT.

CDR3 sequence: CASSLVPGRGTEAFF. Here the CDR3 DNA reads TGTGCCAGCAGCTTAGTTCCGGGGAGAGGGACTGAAGCTTTCTTT. This chain joins TRBV7-6 and TRBJ1-1; D is unclear. CDR1 and CDR2 (germline): SGHVS, FNYEAQ. The CDR3 has 15 amino acids. V lost 1 base and J 5 bases, leaving 14 bases between the germline ends.

The chain is built from TRBV4-3 and TRBJ1-1, with a weak D call TRBD1 (5 bases). The V end was cut by 1 base, the J end by 2 bases, with 14 bases between. Germline CDR1 is LGHNA and CDR2 is YSLEER. The CDR3 runs 16 residues. The CDR3 spells CASSQGVSRVNTEAFF. CDR3 DNA sequence: TGCGCCAGCAGCCAAGGGGTATCCAGGGTCAACACTGAAGCTTTCTTT.

The CDR3 DNA reads as TGTGCCAGCAGTCCCTACCGACAGGGGGGTTGGGACACTGAAGCTTTCTTT. Translating it yields CASSPYRQGGWDTEAFF. The genes are TRBV27 and TRBJ1-1; TRBD1 matches 9 bases. V shed 5 bases, J shed 3 bases, and the junction held 13 bases outside the gene matches. The CDR3 is 17 residues long. Germline V lookup: CDR1 MNHEY, CDR2 SMNVEV (reference sequence).

This chain joins TRBV9 and TRBJ1-1; D is unclear. Trimming cost V 4 bases and J 1 base, with 14 bases left between them. The CDR3 length is 15 residues. In germline, CDR1 is SGDLS, CDR2 YYNGEE. In DNA form, the CDR3 reads TGTGCCAGCAGCCCTAGCGGACGGACGAACACTGAAGCTTTCTTT. It codes for CASSPSGRTNTEAFF.

The rearrangement joins TRBV25-1 to TRBJ2-7, with D uncertain. V dropped 4 bases and J dropped 4 bases, with 8 bases sitting between them. This CDR3 has 12 residues. Germline CDR1 is MGHDK and CDR2 is SYGVNS. The CDR3: CASSGHTYEQYF. CDR3 nucleotides: TGTGCCAGCAGTGGACACACGTACGAGCAGTACTTC.

The chain is built from TRBV7-9 and TRBJ1-4; weak D call: TRBD1 (5 bases). The germline CDR1 and CDR2 sequences are SEHNR and FQNEAQ (reference sequence). V shed 3 bases and J shed 6 bases, with 14 bases lying between them. The CDR3 contains 15 residues. The CDR3 nucleotides read TGTGCCAGCAGCTTGAAACAGGAGGGGCATGAAAAACTGTTTTTT. This gives the protein CASSLKQEGHEKLFF. The variable domain in full, with the rest retrieved from reference TRBV7-9 and TRBJ1-4, is DTGVSQNPRHKITKRGQNVTFRCDPISEHNRLYWYRQTLGQGPEFLTYFQNEAQLEKSRLLSDRFSAERPKGSFSTLEIQRTEQGDSAMYLCASSLKQEGHEKLFFGSGTQLSVL.

The chain recombines TRBV27 with TRBJ2-1; D is possibly TRBD2 (6 bases). CDR3 size: 16 residues. Trimming cost V 2 bases and J 0 bases, with 11 bases left between them. CDR1 is MNHEY and CDR2 is SMNVEV in the germline V gene (reference sequence). The CDR3 loop is CASSLRDLSSYNEQFF. In nucleotides, the CDR3 is TGTGCCAGCAGTTTAAGGGACTTGAGCTCCTACAATGAGCAGTTCTTC.

This chain connects TRBV9 to TRBJ1-2, with D uncertain. Germline V gene data show CDR1 as SGDLS and CDR2 as YYNGEE. The CDR3 is made up of 16 amino acids. Trimming removed 4 bases from V and 1 base from J, with 17 bases in between. Here the CDR3 reads CASSLPDTPLNYGYTF. The CDR3 DNA reads TGTGCCAGCAGCTTACCTGATACTCCCCTTAACTATGGCTACACCTTC. The entire variable domain, with the rest obtained from reference TRBV9 and TRBJ1-2, is as follows: DSGVTQTPKHLITATGQRVTLRCSPRSGDLSVYWYQQSLDQGLQFLIQYYNGEERAKGNILERFSAQQFPDLHSELNLSSLELGDSALYFCASSLPDTPLNYGYTFGSGTRLTVV.

This sequence joins TRBV7-9 and TRBJ2-7, with TRBD1 identical over 7 bases. This CDR3 spans 14 amino acids. V lost 4 bases, J lost 2 bases, and 5 bases stayed unmatched. Germline loops: CDR1 SEHNR, CDR2 FQNEAQ (reference sequence). CDR3 in amino acids: CASSSRDSPYEQYF. As DNA, the CDR3 is TGTGCCAGCAGCTCCCGGGACAGTCCCTACGAGCAGTACTTC.

The V gene is TRBV27, the J gene TRBJ1-1; D unresolved. The germline V gene encodes CDR1 MNHEY and CDR2 SMNVEV (reference sequence). Trimming cost V 6 bases and J 12 bases, with 17 bases left between them. This CDR3 is built from 12 residues. The CDR3 loop is CASSLPGRITFF. Written as DNA, the CDR3 is TGTGCCAGCAGCCTTCCCGGCAGGATAACTTTCTTT.

The chain couples TRBV4-1 to TRBJ2-7, with 11 bases aligning to TRBD2. With V trimmed by 3 bases and J by 0 bases, 4 bases remained unmatched. Germline V gives CDR1 MGHRA, CDR2 YSYEKL. CDR3 length: 16 residues. CDR3 sequence: CASSHGLAGDSYEQYF. CDR3 bases: TGCGCCAGCAGCCATGGACTAGCGGGCGACTCCTACGAGCAGTACTTC.